Presented here are 24 T cell receptor beta chains from one specimen sequenced in a study of identical twins. Using its own MiXCR run on the 5' RACE reads, TCRdb lists one record per CDR3 protein. This table has 450,000 to 500,000 distinct CDR3 sequences, roughly 13% appearing once. The sample was also linked to a second study, of yellow fever vaccine responses in identical twins.

Sample: CD4+ T cells sorted from blood. The receptor set was obtained from a woman between 18 and 29 years old in good health.

J is TRBJ2-3 and V is TRBV21-1; TRBD2 was called by the table and not checked on the DNA. TRBV21-1 is assigned pseudogene status. The CDR3 is 15 residues long. CDR3 in DNA: TGTGCCAGCAGCAGGACTAGCGGGAGCGCAGATACGCAGTATTTT. Translating gives CASSRTSGSADTQYF.

This sequence joins TRBV7-9 and TRBJ1-2; no clear D. This CDR3 has 14 residues. CDR1 SEHNR and CDR2 FQNEAQ come from the germline V gene (reference sequence). The V and J ends lost 5 bases and 8 bases respectively, with 18 bases between them. CDR3 region: CASSPAGGTQGYTF. The CDR3 coding sequence is TGTGCCAGCAGCCCCGCGGGCGGCACTCAGGGCTACACCTTC.

The chain couples TRBV12-3 or TRBV12-4 to TRBJ2-7; D gene unclear. CDR3 length equals 13 residues. The V end lost 3 bases, the J end lost 3 bases, and 9 bases lay between the germline ends. CDR3 residues: CASSFNGLYEQYF. Written as DNA, the CDR3 is TGTGCCAGCAGTTTCAATGGTCTCTACGAGCAGTACTTC.

The chain uses TRBV3-1 and TRBJ2-3, with a tentative D call TRBD2 (5 bases). The CDR3 spans 15 residues. The germline V gene has CDR1 LGHDT and CDR2 YNNKEL (reference sequence). V was shortened by 11 bases and J by 0 bases, with 18 bases between the two germline ends. The CDR3, as DNA: TGTGCCTCCTGCCAAGATGGCGGGAGCACAGATACGCAGTATTTT. Protein product: CASCQDGGSTDTQYF.

This clonotype appeared a few times. The J gene is TRBJ2-1, the V gene TRBV20-1, with TRBD1 matching 7 bases. CDR3 length: 13 residues. Germline lookup yields CDR1 DFQATT and CDR2 SNEGSKA (reference sequence). V lost 3 bases and J lost 9; bases outside the gene matches: 8. CDR3 amino acids: CSARDRPSGEQFF. The CDR3 region has the DNA TGCAGTGCTAGGGACAGGCCTTCGGGTGAGCAGTTCTTC.

This clonotype was seen a handful of times. The chain links TRBV7-2 to TRBJ2-2; D gene unclear. The germline V and J ends were trimmed by 0 bases and 5 bases, with 7 bases remaining between them. CDR1 SGHTA and CDR2 FQGNSA come from the germline V gene. The CDR3 runs to 14 residues. The DNA of the CDR3 is TGTGCCAGCAGCTTAGCCCCGAGAACCGGGGAGCTGTTTTTT. It specifies CASSLAPRTGELFF.

This clonotype appeared a few times. This rearrangement joins TRBV20-1 to TRBJ1-4; TRBD1 matches at 7 bases. Per the germline V gene, CDR1 is DFQATT and CDR2 is SNEGSKA (reference sequence). J was trimmed by 8 bases and V by 0 bases; bases with no gene match: 12. The CDR3 sequence is 16 residues long. The CDR3 DNA reads as TGCAGTGCTAGAGAGTGGCCGAGGGGGCCGATCGAAAAACTGTTTTTT. Translating gives CSAREWPRGPIEKLFF.

A note on this clonotype: This may come from a read error, since a much larger clone is one base off. The gene calls are TRBV15 and TRBJ2-3; TRBD2 aligns across 11 bases. CDR1 is LNHNV, CDR2 YYDKDF, per germline (reference sequence). This CDR3 is built from 18 residues. The CDR3 DNA is TGTGCCACCTGCAGAGATCCTGGTAGCGGGGGGGTGGGGGATACGCAGTATTTT. It is translated as CATCRDPGSGGVGDTQYF.

CDR3 loop: CASSYGGHTQYF. CDR3 DNA: TGTGCCAGCAGTTACGGGGGTCATACGCAGTATTTT. The rearrangement uses TRBV6-5 and TRBJ2-3; either TRBD1 or TRBD2 may fit D (5 bases each). Trimming pared 2 bases from V and 7 bases from J, leaving 7 bases between. The CDR3 spans 12 residues. Germline CDR1 MNHEY, CDR2 SVGAGI.

V usage is TRBV28 and J usage is TRBJ2-7, with D possibly matching TRBD1 (6 bases). Germline V CDR1 and CDR2: MDHEN, SYDVKM. Trimming left V 3 bases short and J 6 bases short, with 15 bases between. This CDR3 has 14 residues. The CDR3 spells CASSFRRDNLEQYF. CDR3 coding DNA: TGTGCCAGCAGTTTTCGCCGGGACAACCTCGAGCAGTACTTC.

V gene TRBV6-2 or TRBV6-3 combines with J gene TRBJ1-2; D possibly corresponds to TRBD1 (6 bases). Between the trimmed V and J ends, which lost 5 bases and 8 bases, there was a span of 15 bases. This CDR3 spans 13 amino acids. The germline gives CDR1 MNHEY, CDR2 SVGEGT. The CDR3 is CASSPQGSSGYTF. The DNA for the CDR3 is TGTGCCAGCAGTCCGCAGGGGTCCTCGGGCTACACCTTC.

The chain uses TRBV7-6 and TRBJ2-2; 7 bases align to TRBD2. V trimming: 2 bases; J trimming: 3 bases; junction bases outside the gene matches: 21. The germline CDR1 and CDR2 sequences are SGHVS and FNYEAQ. The CDR3 sequence is 21 residues long. CDR3 region: CASSLRWKGLKGLDYTGELFF. The CDR3 DNA follows: TGTGCCAGCAGCTTAAGGTGGAAGGGACTAAAGGGACTCGATTACACCGGGGAGCTGTTTTTT. Full variable domain (outside the CDR3, taken from reference TRBV7-6 and TRBJ2-2): GAGVSQSPRYKVTKRGQDVALRCDPISGHVSLYWYRQALGQGPEFLTYFNYEAQQDKSGLPNDRFSAERPEGSISTLTIQRTEQRDSAMYRCASSLRWKGLKGLDYTGELFFGEGSRLTVL.

CDR3 bases: TGTGCCATCAGAGCCGCAGGGCCGACTAGCACAGATACGCAGTATTTT. Its protein product is CAIRAAGPTSTDTQYF. The rearrangement joins TRBV10-3 to TRBJ2-3, with D possibly TRBD1 on 5 matching bases. The CDR3 contains 16 residues. Trimming removed 6 bases at V and 0 bases at J, with 16 bases between. Germline CDR1 is ENHRY and CDR2 is SYGVKD.

This clonotype was detected a few times. The J gene is TRBJ2-5, the V gene TRBV3-1; 9 nucleotides match TRBD2. V was clipped by 3 bases and J by 4 bases; unmatched bases: 9. The CDR3 has 16 amino acids. The germline gives CDR1 LGHDT, CDR2 YNNKEL (reference sequence). The CDR3 DNA is TGTGCCAGCAGCCAGTCTAGCGGGGCCCTTATAGAGACCCAGTACTTC. Its translation: CASSQSSGALIETQYF.

The V and J genes are TRBV6-4 and TRBJ1-6; the D is unclear. The V end was cut by 7 bases, the J end by 0 bases, with 7 bases between. The CDR3 extends over 14 amino acids. Germline-derived CDR1 and CDR2 are MRHNA and SNTAGT. CDR3 amino acids: CASKADSYNSPLHF. The DNA for the CDR3 is TGTGCCAGCAAGGCCGACTCCTATAATTCACCCCTCCACTTT.

In this sample, this clonotype turned up a few times. This sequence joins TRBV6-5 and TRBJ2-7; a weak D match, TRBD1 (6 bases). CDR3 size: 15 residues. The V end was cut by 0 bases, the J end by 2 bases, with 11 bases between. Germline values: CDR1 MNHEY, CDR2 SVGAGI. The CDR3 is CASSYSAQGTYEQYF. DNA of the CDR3: TGTGCCAGCAGTTACTCGGCACAGGGTACCTACGAGCAGTACTTC.

The CDR3 sequence is CASRLNRWGKTEAFF. DNA of the CDR3: TGTGCCAGCAGACTTAATCGGTGGGGGAAGACTGAAGCTTTCTTT. V is TRBV16 and J is TRBJ1-1, with D possibly TRBD1 on 5 matching bases. The CDR3 has 15 amino acids. CDR1 KGHSY and CDR2 FQNENV come from the germline V gene. V dropped 6 bases and J dropped 5 bases, with 19 bases sitting between them.

This clonotype has a handful of counts. The V and J genes are TRBV27 and TRBJ2-7, with TRBD1 matching 10 bases. This CDR3 contains 14 residues. V lost 6 bases to trimming and J lost 0 bases; unmatched junction nucleotides: 2. From germline, CDR1 is MNHEY and CDR2 SMNVEV (reference sequence). The CDR3 protein is CASSGTGDSYEQYF. As DNA, the CDR3 is TGTGCCAGCAGCGGGACAGGGGACTCCTACGAGCAGTACTTC.

As concerns this clonotype: One junction end does not reproduce the germline sequence, and a read error may be involved. J is TRBJ2-7 and V is TRBV11-3; D not certain. Germline V gene lookup returns CDR1 SGHNT and CDR2 YENEEA. The CDR3 has 9 amino acids. The CDR3 region has the DNA TGTGCCAGCAGCTTACACATCGACTTC. Translating gives CASSLHIDF.

V usage is TRBV15 and J usage is TRBJ2-6, with D unclear. V lost 0 bases and J 0 bases, leaving 6 bases between the germline ends. Per the germline V gene, CDR1 is LNHNV and CDR2 is YYDKDF (reference sequence). The CDR3 runs 16 residues. This chain's CDR3 is CATSRDLSSGANVLTF. The CDR3 nucleotides are TGTGCCACCAGCAGAGATCTGAGCTCTGGGGCCAACGTCCTGACTTTC.

This clonotype was seen once. J is TRBJ2-2 and V is TRBV7-2, with 7 nucleotides matching TRBD1. With 5 bases clipped from V and 3 bases from J, the junction kept 6 bases outside the gene matches. The V gene's germline CDR1 is SGHTA and CDR2 FQGNSA. The length of the CDR3 is 15 residues. The CDR3: CASSKYRGDTGELFF. The CDR3 coding sequence is TGTGCCAGCAGCAAGTACAGGGGTGACACCGGGGAGCTGTTTTTT.

This clonotype turned up a few times. The chain joins TRBV13 to TRBJ1-3, with 8 positions matching TRBD1. Germline CDR1 PRHDT, CDR2 FYEKMQ (reference sequence). The CDR3 runs 19 residues. J was trimmed by 3 bases and V by 4 bases; bases with no gene match: 17. The CDR3 DNA reads TGTGCCAGCAGCTCACACAGGGGGGACCTCCTTTCGGGTGGAAACACCATATATTTT. It yields the protein CASSSHRGDLLSGGNTIYF.

This clonotype was recorded at least ten times. The rearrangement links TRBV6-2 or TRBV6-3 to TRBJ2-1; TRBD2 aligns across 10 bases. Per the germline V gene, CDR1 is MNHEY and CDR2 is SVGEGT. The CDR3 has 14 amino acids. V lost 7 bases to trimming and J lost 6 bases; unmatched junction nucleotides: 6. The CDR3 loop is CASTDSGRFNEQFF. CDR3 in DNA: TGTGCCAGCACTGATAGCGGGAGGTTCAATGAGCAGTTCTTC.

There are a few counts of this clonotype. This chain joins TRBV4-2 and TRBJ2-1; 7 nucleotides agree with TRBD1. Germline CDR1 reads LGHNA; CDR2 reads YNFKEQ. The CDR3 is 15 amino acids. Trimming cost V 5 bases and J 6 bases; bases outside gene matches: 10. CDR3 sequence (DNA): TGTGCCAGCAGCACAAGGGGGACAGTAGGCAATGAGCAGTTCTTC. Its translation is CASSTRGTVGNEQFF.